Listed here are 5 T cell receptor beta chains from one sample, sequenced in a study of post-analysis software for immune sequencing data. Points from the study as a whole: Compared with controls, patients had more of roughly five TRBV segments, including TRBV5-6, TRBV5-1 and TRBV20-1.

Unique molecular identifiers featured in each of the TCR beta cDNA libraries. TCRdb reprocessed the PCR reads with MiXCR, giving one entry per CDR3 protein. The profile covers approximately 360,000 distinct CDR3 sequences, with roughly 38% appearing a single time and roughly 13% taken by the ten largest. Their specific antigens are unknown. The sample taken for sequencing was blood. These receptors were collected from a girl aged 10 to 17 with multiple sclerosis.

The J gene is TRBJ2-6, the V gene TRBV27; tentative D call: TRBD2 (6 bases). V was cut by 3 bases and J by 0 bases, with 30 bases left in between. The CDR3 runs to 23 residues. Looked up from germline, CDR1 is MNHEY and CDR2 is SMNVEV (reference sequence). The CDR3 region has the DNA TGTGCCAGCAGTTTGACGAATAGGCGACCAACGGAGGGGTTTCACTCTGGGGCCAACGTCCTGACTTTC. Translating it yields CASSLTNRRPTEGFHSGANVLTF.

This clonotype appeared many times. CDR3 bases: TGTGCCAGCAGCTGGGGACAGCTTCAGTACTTC. It codes for CASSWGQLQYF. The chain uses TRBV11-2 and TRBJ2-4; 7 bases align to TRBD1. The CDR3 contains 11 residues. J gave up 11 bases and V 4 bases, and 2 bases lay outside the gene matches. Germline CDR1 SGHAT, CDR2 FQNNGV.

The genes are TRBV2 and TRBJ1-2; possibly TRBD1 for D (5 bases). The V end was cut by 2 bases, the J end by 6 bases, with 25 bases between. The CDR3 sequence is 18 residues long. Germline-derived CDR1 and CDR2 are SNHLY and FYNNEI. The CDR3 DNA reads as TGTGCCAGCAGTGAAAGCCCTAGGGGCAGACGCCATGAGGATGGCTACACCTTC. Amino acids: CASSESPRGRRHEDGYTF.

In this sample, this clonotype turned up a few times. The V and J genes are TRBV29-1 and TRBJ1-2; possible D gene TRBD1, 5 bases. There are 11 residues in the CDR3. The germline CDR1 and CDR2 sequences are SQVTM and ANQGSEA. V shed 1 base and J shed 8 bases, with 8 bases lying between them. The CDR3 region has the DNA TGCAGCGTTGAAGGGGGCCGGGGCTACACCTTC. This sequence encodes CSVEGGRGYTF.

The V and J genes are TRBV7-8 and TRBJ1-1; the D is unclear. The germline V gene encodes CDR1 SGHVS and CDR2 FQNEAQ. This CDR3 is built from 17 residues. Trimming shortened V by 3 bases and J by 0 bases, and 17 bases separated the two germline ends. This chain's CDR3 is CASSLGRAKSMNTEAFF. CDR3 bases: TGTGCCAGCAGCTTGGGCCGCGCAAAGTCGATGAACACTGAAGCTTTCTTT.